The 3 T cell receptor beta chains presented below share a single source sample, sequenced in a study of molecular identifiers for immune sequencing clone quantification. Via MiXCR, TCRdb re-called the PCR reads, giving one row per CDR3 protein. The sample has roughly 300,000 distinct CDR3 sequences; 24% are singletons. Source material: naive CD8+ T cells from blood, with Jurkat cell RNA spiked in. Subset described: FACS-sorted CD8+CD4-CCR7+CD45RA+ naive T cells. These receptors came from a human donor in good health. Some libraries in this study had Jurkat cell RNA spiked in.

This clonotype was found a few times. CDR3 sequence: CSARGLSGPSGRSSYEQYF. CDR3 sequence (DNA): TGCAGTGCTAGAGGACTTAGCGGACCGTCGGGCAGAAGCTCCTACGAGCAGTACTTC. This chain connects TRBV20-1 to TRBJ2-7; tentatively, D is TRBD2 (6 bases). This CDR3 comprises 19 residues. The germline CDR1 and CDR2 sequences are DFQATT and SNEGSKA (reference sequence). Trimming took 1 base from V and 0 from J, leaving 25 bases between them.

This clonotype was counted a few times. CDR3 loop: CASSEGLSWEAFF. The CDR3 DNA reads as TGCGCCAGCAGTGAGGGGCTTAGCTGGGAAGCTTTCTTT. The rearrangement uses TRBV10-2 and TRBJ1-1; D gene uncertain. The ends were cut back, 2 bases at V and 8 bases at J, with 12 bases in the middle. This CDR3 comprises 13 residues. The germline V gene encodes CDR1 WSHSY and CDR2 SAAADI.

The chain carries TRBV20-1 and TRBJ2-3; TRBD2 matches at 9 bases. Unmatched junction bases numbered 6, after V lost 2 bases and J lost 3 bases. The V gene's germline CDR1 is DFQATT and CDR2 SNEGSKA (reference sequence). The CDR3 runs to 15 residues. For the CDR3, the DNA is TGCAGTGCTAGACTAGCGGGACCTACGACAGATACGCAGTATTTT. Amino acid sequence: CSARLAGPTTDTQYF.